Sequencing of this T cell receptor (beta chain) was carried out in a study of blood T cell repertoires in COVID-19. Background on the study: Sites across the United States, Italy and Spain contributed samples from acute and convalescent COVID-19.

Trimming pared 11 bases from V and 0 bases from J, leaving 16 bases between. The CDR3 extends over 15 amino acids. Original methodology: Reference gene primer amplification gave estimated nucleated cell counts. Repertoires were generated with immunoSEQ multiplex PCR, while TCRdb's copy carries only in-frame clones and drops some. V, J and clone size are those of that table, while D and trimming were read from the DNA. The sample lists fewer than 60,000 clones, 70% to 80% seen once, with roughly 25% in the top ten. This clone occurred once. Sequencing was carried out using peripheral blood. This clonotype was sampled from an older man with acute or convalescent COVID-19. The genes are TRBV23-1 and TRBJ1-4, with a weak D call TRBD1 (5 bases). TRBV23-1 counts as an open reading frame of uncertain function. CDR3 nucleotides: TGCGCCCGAACATCGGGGGATGCAACTAATGAAAAACTGTTTTTT. This codes for CARTSGDATNEKLFF.